This T cell receptor (beta chain) was observed in a study of CD8 T cells in Susac syndrome. Reverse transcription of roughly 0.5 to 1 ug RNA was performed with random hexamers. Coverage of TCR beta CDR3 amplification by immunoSEQ multiplex PCR extended to 54 Vbeta and 13 Jbeta. TCRdb re-derived calls from the immunoSEQ multiplex PCR reads in MiXCR, one entry per CDR3 protein. This sample yields about 200,000 distinct CDR3 sequences, of which 90% to 95% are seen a single time; about 0.12% belongs to the top ten. Sequencing of TCR beta was carried out in blood CD8+ and CD4+ T cells. The CD8+ and CD4+ T cells were negatively isolated, with the TEMRA cells enriched by FACS. There are 20 residues in the CDR3. V was clipped by 0 bases and J by 2 bases; unmatched bases: 15. CDR1 and CDR2 from the germline V gene are SNHLY and FYNNEI.

The rearrangement links TRBV2 to TRBJ2-5; 10 bases are a match to TRBD2. This clonotype was sampled from a human donor with multiple sclerosis. Material for sequencing was CD8+ T cells from PBMCs. For the CDR3, the DNA is TGTGCCAGCAGTGAAGCGCTTTCGTCTAGCGGGGGACCATCGCAAGAGACCCAGTACTTC. This sequence encodes CASSEALSSSGGPSQETQYF.